This T cell receptor beta chain was recorded in a study of identifying expanded T cells in peripheral blood. In regard to this clone: The antigen remains unidentified.

Germline loops: CDR1 MNHNS, CDR2 SASEGT. The V end was cut by 0 bases, the J end by 6 bases, with 18 bases between. The CDR3 is 16 residues long. The protocol was immunoSEQ multiplex PCR, while the TCRdb copy is restricted to in-frame clones and leaves out a portion. The sample yields tens of thousands of clones, approximately 86% seen once. Broader study findings: Clone count variance between roughly 2-week samples rose with total template count.

Sequences were obtained from blood. The TCR sequence derives from a person aged 18 to 75 in good health. The chain carries TRBV6-1 and TRBJ2-7; the D gene is possibly TRBD1 (6 bases). The CDR3 protein is CASSEAGRGYSGEQYF. The CDR3 nucleotides are TGTGCCAGCAGTGAAGCGGGCAGGGGCTACTCCGGCGAGCAGTACTTC.